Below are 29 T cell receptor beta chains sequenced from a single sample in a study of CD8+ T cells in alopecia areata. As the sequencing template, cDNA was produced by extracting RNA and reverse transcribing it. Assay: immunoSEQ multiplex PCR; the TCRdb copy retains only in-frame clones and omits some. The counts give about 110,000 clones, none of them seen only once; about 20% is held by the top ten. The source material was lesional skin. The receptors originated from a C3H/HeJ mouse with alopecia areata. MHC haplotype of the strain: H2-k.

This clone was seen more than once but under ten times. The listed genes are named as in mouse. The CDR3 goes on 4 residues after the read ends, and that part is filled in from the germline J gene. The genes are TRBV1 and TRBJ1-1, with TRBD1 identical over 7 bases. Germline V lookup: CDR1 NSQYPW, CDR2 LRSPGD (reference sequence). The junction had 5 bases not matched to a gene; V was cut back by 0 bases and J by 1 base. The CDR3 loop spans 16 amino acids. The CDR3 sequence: CTCSADPQGWNTEVFF. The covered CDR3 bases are TGCACCTGCAGTGCAGACCCACAGGGGTGGAACACA.

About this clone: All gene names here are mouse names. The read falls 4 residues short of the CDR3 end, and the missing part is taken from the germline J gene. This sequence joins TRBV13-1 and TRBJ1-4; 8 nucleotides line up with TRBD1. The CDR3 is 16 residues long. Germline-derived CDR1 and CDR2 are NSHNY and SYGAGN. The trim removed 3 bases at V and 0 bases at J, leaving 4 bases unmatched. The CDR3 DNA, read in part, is TGTGCCAGCAGTGGAGGACAGGGCTTTTCCAACGAA. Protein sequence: CASSGGQGFSNE. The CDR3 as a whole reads CASSGGQGFSNERLFF.

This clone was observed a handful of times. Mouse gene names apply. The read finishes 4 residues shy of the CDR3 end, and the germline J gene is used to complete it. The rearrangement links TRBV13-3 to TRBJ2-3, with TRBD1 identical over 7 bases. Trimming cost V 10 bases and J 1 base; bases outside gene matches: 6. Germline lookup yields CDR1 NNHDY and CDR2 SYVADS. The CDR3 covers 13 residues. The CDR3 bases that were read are TGTGCCGCAAACAGGGGTGGTGCAGAA. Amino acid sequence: CAANRGGAE. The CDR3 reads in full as CAANRGGAETLYF.

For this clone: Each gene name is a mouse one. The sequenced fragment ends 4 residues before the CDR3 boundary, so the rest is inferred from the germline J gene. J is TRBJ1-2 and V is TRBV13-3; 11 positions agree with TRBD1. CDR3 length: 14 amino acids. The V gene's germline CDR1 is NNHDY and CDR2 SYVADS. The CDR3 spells CASSERDRGDDYTF. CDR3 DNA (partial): TGTGCCAGCAGTGAAAGGGACAGGGGGGAC.

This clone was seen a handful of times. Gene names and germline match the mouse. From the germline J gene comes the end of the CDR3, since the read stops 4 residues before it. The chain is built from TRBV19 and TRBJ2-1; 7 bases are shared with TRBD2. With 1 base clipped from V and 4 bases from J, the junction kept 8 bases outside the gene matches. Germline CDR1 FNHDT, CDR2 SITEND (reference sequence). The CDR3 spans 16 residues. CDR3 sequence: CASSILAGGFYAEQFF. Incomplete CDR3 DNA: TGTGCCAGCAGTATACTCGCTGGGGGTTTTTATGCT.

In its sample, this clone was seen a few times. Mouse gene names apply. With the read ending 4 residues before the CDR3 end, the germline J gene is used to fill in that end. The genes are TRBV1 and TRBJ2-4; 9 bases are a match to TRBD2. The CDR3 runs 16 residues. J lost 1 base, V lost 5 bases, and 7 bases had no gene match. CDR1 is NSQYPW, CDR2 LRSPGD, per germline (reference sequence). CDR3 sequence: CTCSTQRLGGQNTLYF. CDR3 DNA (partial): TGCACCTGCAGTACCCAAAGACTGGGGGGTCAAAAC. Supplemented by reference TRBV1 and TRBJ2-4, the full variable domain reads VTLLEQNPRWRLVPRGQAVNLRCILKNSQYPWMSWYQQDLQKQLQWLFTLRSPGDKEVKSLPGADYLATRVTDTELRLQVANMSQGRTLYCTCSTQRLGGQNTLYFGAGTRLSVL.

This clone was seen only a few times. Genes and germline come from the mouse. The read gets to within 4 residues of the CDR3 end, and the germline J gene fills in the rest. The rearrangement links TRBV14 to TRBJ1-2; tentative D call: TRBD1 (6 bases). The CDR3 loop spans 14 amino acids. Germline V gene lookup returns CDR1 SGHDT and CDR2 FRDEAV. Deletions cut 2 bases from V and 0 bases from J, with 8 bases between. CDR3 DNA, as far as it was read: TGTGCCAGCAGTTTGGGGGGCTCAAACTCC. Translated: CASSLGGSNS. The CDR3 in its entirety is CASSLGGSNSDYTF.

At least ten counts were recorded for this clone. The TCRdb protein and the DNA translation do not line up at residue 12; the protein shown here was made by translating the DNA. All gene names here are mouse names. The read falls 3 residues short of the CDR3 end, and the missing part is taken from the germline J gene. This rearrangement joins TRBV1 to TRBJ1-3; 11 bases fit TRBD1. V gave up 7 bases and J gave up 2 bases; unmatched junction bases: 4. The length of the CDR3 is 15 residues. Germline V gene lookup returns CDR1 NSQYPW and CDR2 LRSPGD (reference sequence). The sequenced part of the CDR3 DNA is TGCACCTGCAAAGGGACAGGGGGGGCTGGAAATACG. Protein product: CTCKGTGGAGNT. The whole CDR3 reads CTCKGTGGAGNTLYF.

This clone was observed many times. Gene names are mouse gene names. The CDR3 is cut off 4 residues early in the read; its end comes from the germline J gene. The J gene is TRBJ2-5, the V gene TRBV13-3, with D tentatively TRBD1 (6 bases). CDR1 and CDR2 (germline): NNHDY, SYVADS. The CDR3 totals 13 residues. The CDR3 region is CASSPTGKDTQYF. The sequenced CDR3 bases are TGTGCCAGCAGTCCAACAGGGAAAGAC. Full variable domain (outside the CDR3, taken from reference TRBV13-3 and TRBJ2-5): EAAVTQSPRSKVAVTGGKVTLSCHQTNNHDYMYWYRQDTGHGLRLIHYSYVADSTEKGDIPDGYKASRPSQENFSLILELASLSQTAVYFCASSPTGKDTQYFGPGTRLLVL.

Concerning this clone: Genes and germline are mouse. The part of the CDR3 DNA that was read is TGTGCCAGCAGTCAACCCCCGGACTGGGACCAAGAC. This gives the protein CASSQPPDWDQD. The full CDR3 is CASSQPPDWDQDTQYF. This chain joins TRBV13-3 and TRBJ2-5; 8 bases align to TRBD2. The read ends 4 residues shy of where the CDR3 ends; the end is completed using the germline J gene. Germline V gene data show CDR1 as NNHDY and CDR2 as SYVADS. This CDR3 spans 16 amino acids. The V and J ends lost 4 bases and 1 base, in that order; junction bases with no gene match: 8.

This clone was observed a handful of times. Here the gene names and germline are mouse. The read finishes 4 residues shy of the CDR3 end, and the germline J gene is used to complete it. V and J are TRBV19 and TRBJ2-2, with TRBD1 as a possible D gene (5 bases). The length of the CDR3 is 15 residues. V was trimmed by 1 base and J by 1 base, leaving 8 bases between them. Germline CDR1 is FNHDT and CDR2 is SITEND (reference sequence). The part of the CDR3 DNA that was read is TGTGCCAGCAGTATAACCAGGGAAAACACCGGG. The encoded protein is CASSITRENTG. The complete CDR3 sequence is CASSITRENTGQLYF.

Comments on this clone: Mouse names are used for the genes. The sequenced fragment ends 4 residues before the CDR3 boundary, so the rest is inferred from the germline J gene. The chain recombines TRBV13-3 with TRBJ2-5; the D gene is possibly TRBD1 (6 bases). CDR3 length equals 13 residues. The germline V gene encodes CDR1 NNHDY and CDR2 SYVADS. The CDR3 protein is CASRYRAKDTQYF. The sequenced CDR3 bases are TGTGCCAGCAGGTACAGGGCAAAAGAC.

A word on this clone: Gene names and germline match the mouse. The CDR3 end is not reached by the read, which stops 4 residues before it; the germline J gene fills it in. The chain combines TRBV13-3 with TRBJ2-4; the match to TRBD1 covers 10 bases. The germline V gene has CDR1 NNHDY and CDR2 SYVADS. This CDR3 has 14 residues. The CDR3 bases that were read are TGTGCCAGCAGTGTGGGACAGGGGAAAAAC. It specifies CASSVGQGKN. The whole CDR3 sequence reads CASSVGQGKNTLYF.

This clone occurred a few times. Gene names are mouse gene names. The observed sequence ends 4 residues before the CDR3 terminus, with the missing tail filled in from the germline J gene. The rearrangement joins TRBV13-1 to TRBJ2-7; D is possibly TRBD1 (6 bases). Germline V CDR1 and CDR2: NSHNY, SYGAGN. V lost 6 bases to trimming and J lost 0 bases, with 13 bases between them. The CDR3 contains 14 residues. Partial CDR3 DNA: TGTGCCAGCAAGGACAGCCGGAGCTCCTAT. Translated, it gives CASKDSRSSY. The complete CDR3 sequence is CASKDSRSSYEQYF.

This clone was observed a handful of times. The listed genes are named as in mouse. Partial CDR3 DNA: TGCACCTGCAGTGCATTCCAGGGGAGA. Protein: CTCSAFQGR. The full CDR3 is CTCSAFQGREVFF. The rearrangement joins TRBV1 to TRBJ1-1, with D tentatively TRBD1 (6 bases). The CDR3 is cut off 4 residues early in the read; its end comes from the germline J gene. Germline lookup yields CDR1 NSQYPW and CDR2 LRSPGD (reference sequence). The CDR3 contains 13 residues.

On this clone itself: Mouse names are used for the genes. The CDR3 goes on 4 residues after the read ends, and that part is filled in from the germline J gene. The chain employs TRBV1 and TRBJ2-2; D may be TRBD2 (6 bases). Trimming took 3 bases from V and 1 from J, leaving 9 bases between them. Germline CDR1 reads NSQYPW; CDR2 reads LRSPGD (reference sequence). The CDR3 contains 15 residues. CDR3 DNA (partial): TGCACCTGCAGTGCCCCGGGACTAAACACCGGG. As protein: CTCSAPGLNTG. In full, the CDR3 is CTCSAPGLNTGQLYF. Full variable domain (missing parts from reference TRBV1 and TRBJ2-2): VTLLEQNPRWRLVPRGQAVNLRCILKNSQYPWMSWYQQDLQKQLQWLFTLRSPGDKEVKSLPGADYLATRVTDTELRLQVANMSQGRTLYCTCSAPGLNTGQLYFGEGSKLTVL.

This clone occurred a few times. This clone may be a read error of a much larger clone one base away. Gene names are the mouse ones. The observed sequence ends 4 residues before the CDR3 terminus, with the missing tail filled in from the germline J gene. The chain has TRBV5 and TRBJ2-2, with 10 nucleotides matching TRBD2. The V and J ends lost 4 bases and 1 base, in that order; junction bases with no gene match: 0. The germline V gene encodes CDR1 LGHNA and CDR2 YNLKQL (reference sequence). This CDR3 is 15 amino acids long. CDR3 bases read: TGTGCCAGCAGCCGGACTGGGGGAAACACCGGG. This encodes CASSRTGGNTG. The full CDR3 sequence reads CASSRTGGNTGQLYF.

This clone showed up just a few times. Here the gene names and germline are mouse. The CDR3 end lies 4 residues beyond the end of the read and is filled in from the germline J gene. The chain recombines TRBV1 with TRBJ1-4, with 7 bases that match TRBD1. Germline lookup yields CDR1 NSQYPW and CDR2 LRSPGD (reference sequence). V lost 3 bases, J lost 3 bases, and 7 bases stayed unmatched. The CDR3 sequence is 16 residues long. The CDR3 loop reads CTCSARKQGTNERLFF. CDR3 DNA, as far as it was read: TGCACCTGCAGTGCCAGGAAACAGGGGACCAACGAA.

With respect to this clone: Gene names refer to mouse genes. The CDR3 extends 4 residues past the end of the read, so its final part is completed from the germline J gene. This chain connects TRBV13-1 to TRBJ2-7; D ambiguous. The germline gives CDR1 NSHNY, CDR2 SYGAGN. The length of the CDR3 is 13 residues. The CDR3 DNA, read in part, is TGTGCCAGCAGTGATGCTGGCCGAGAT. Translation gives CASSDAGRD. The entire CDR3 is CASSDAGRDEQYF.

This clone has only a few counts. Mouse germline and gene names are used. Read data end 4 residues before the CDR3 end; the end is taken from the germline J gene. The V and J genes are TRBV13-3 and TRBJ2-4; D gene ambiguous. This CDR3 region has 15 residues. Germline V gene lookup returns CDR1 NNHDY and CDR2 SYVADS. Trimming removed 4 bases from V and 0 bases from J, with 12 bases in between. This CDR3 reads CASSPIDNSQNTLYF. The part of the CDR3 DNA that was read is TGTGCCAGCAGTCCCATAGACAATAGTCAAAAC. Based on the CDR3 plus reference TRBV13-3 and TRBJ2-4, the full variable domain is EAAVTQSPRSKVAVTGGKVTLSCHQTNNHDYMYWYRQDTGHGLRLIHYSYVADSTEKGDIPDGYKASRPSQENFSLILELASLSQTAVYFCASSPIDNSQNTLYFGAGTRLSVL.

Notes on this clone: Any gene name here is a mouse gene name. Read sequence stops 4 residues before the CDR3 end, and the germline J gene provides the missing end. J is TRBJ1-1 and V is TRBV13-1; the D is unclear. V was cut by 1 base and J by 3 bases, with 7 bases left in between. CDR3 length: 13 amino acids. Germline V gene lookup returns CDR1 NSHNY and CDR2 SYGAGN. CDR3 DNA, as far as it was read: TGTGCCAGCAGTGATACAGTTGACACA. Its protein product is CASSDTVDT. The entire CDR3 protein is CASSDTVDTEVFF.

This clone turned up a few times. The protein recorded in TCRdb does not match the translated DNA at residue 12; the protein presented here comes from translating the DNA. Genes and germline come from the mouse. CDR3 DNA (partial): TGTGCCAGCAGTACGGACAGGGGATATAATTCGCCC. Its protein is CASSTDRGYNSP. The complete CDR3 sequence is CASSTDRGYNSPLYF. This rearrangement joins TRBV19 to TRBJ1-6, with 9 bases that match TRBD1. The observed sequence ends 3 residues before the CDR3 terminus, with the missing tail filled in from the germline J gene. TRBJ1-6 is an ORF; its function is uncertain. The CDR3 has 15 residues. With V trimmed by 3 bases and J by 4 bases, 2 bases remained unmatched. Germline CDR1 reads FNHDT; CDR2 reads SITEND (reference sequence).

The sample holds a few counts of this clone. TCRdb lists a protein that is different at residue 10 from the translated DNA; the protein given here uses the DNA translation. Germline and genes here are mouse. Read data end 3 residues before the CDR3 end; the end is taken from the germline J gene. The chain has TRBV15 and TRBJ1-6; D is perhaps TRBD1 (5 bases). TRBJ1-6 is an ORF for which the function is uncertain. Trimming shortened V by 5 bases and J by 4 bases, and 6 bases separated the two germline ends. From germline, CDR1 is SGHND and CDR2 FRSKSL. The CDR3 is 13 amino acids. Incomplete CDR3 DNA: TGTGCCAGCAGTCGACAGTATAATTCGCCC. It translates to CASSRQYNSP. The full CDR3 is CASSRQYNSPLYF.

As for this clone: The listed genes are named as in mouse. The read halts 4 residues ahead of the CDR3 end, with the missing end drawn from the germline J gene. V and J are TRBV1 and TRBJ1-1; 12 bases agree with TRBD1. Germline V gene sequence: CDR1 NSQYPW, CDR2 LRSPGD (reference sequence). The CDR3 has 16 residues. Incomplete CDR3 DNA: TGCACCTGCAGTGCAGATCGGGGACAGGGGGCCGTA. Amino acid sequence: CTCSADRGQGAV. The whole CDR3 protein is CTCSADRGQGAVEVFF.

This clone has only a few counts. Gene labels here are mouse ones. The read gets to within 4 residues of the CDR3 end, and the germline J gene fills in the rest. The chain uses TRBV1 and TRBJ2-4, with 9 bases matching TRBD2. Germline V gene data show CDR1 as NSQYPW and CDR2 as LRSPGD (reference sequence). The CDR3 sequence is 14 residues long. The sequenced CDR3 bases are TGCACCTGCAGCCCTGGGACTGGGAAAAAC. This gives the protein CTCSPGTGKN. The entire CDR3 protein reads CTCSPGTGKNTLYF.

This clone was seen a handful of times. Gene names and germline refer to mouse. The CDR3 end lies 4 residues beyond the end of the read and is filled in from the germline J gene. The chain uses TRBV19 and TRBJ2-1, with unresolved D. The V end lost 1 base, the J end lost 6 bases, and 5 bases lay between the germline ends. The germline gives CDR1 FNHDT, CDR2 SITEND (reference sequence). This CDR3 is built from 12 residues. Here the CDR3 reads CASSIILAEQFF. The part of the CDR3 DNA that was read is TGTGCCAGCAGTATAATTCTTGCT.

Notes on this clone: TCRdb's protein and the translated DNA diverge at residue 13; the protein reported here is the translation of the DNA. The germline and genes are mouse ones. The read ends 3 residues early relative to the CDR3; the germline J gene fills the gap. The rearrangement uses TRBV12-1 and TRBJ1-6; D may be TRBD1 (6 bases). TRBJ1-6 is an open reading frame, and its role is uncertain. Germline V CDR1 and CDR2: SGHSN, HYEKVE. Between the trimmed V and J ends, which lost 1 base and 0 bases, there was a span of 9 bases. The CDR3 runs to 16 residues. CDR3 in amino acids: CASSLSDSSYNSPLYF. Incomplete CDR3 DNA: TGTGCCAGCTCTCTTTCGGACAGTTCCTATAATTCGCCC.

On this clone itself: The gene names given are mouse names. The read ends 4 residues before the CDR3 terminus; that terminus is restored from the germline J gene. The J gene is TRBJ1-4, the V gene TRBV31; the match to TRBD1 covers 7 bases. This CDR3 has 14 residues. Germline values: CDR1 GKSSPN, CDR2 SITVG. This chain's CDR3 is CAWSIYRGSERLFF. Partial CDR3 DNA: TGTGCCTGGAGTATTTACAGGGGAAGCGAA.

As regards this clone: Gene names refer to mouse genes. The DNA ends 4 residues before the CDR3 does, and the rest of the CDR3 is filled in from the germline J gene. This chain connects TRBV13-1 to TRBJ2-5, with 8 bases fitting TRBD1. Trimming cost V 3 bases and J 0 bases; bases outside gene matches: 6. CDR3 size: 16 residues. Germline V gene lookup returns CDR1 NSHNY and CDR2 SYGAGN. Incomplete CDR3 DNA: TGTGCCAGCAGTGGAAGGACAGGGATTAACCAAGAC. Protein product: CASSGRTGINQD. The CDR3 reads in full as CASSGRTGINQDTQYF.